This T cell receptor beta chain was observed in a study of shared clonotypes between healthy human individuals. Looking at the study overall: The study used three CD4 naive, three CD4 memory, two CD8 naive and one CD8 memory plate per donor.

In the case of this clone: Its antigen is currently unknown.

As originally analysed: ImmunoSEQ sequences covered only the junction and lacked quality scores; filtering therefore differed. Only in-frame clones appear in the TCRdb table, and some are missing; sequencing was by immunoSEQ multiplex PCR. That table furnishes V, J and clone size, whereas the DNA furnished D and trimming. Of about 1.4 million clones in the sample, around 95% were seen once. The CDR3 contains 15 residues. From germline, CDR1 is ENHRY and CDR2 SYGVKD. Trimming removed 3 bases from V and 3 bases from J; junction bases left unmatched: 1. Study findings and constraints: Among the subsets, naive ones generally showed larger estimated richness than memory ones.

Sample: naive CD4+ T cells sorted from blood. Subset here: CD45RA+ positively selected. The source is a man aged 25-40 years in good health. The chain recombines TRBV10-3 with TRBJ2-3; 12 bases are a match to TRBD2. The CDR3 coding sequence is TGTGCCATCAGTGATACTAGCGGGAGGACAGATACGCAGTATTTT. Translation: CAISDTSGRTDTQYF.